Described below is a single TCR beta chain sequence and its context. The entry originates in a study of blood T cell repertoires in COVID-19. Study information: Both acute and convalescent COVID-19 samples were obtained from the United States, Italy and Spain. T cells, B-cell-depleted T cells, or PBMCs supplied cDNA or gDNA.

Trimming removed 2 bases from V and 7 bases from J, with 15 bases in between. Germline CDR1 reads SNHLY; CDR2 reads FYNNEI. CDR3 length equals 15 residues. As processed by the authors: Quantification of nucleated cells was approximated via reference gene primer amplification. Clones were read by immunoSEQ multiplex PCR, and TCRdb kept only the in-frame ones, dropping some. V, J and clone size are taken as reported in that table, and D and trimming were inferred from the DNA itself. The table records about 45,000 clones, 65% to 85% of them present only once. The clonotype comes from a woman over 75 with acute or convalescent COVID-19. Sequenced material: peripheral blood. V gene TRBV2 combines with J gene TRBJ1-5, with a possible D match to TRBD1 (6 bases). In nucleotides, the CDR3 is TGTGCCAGCAGTGAATTAGGGGGGGCCTCGCAGCCCCAGCATTTT. Protein sequence: CASSELGGASQPQHF.